This T cell receptor (beta chain) was found in a study of molecular identifiers for immune sequencing clone quantification (dated by TCRdb to the late 2010s). At the level of the whole study: For a replicate experiment, the RNA from either approximately 20,000 or 100,000 naive CD8 T cells was divided into five aliquots, and four of those aliquots went on to sequencing. The study was a methods study using CD8 T cells to benchmark molecular-identifier clustering-based TCR repertoire sequencing (MIDCIRS) and TCR RNA copy counting.

Study-level results and caveats: Highly expanded clone sizes could be underestimated because identical TCR molecules may share a barcode. When barcode sub-clustering was not used, chimeric consensus sequences inflated TCR diversity, with chimeras reaching as high as 47%. In CMV-specific effector cells, clones with more than 20 RNA copies accounted for over 97% of molecules, whereas in naive cells such clones accounted for under 1%. Even against a background of about a million naive CD8 T cells, spiked-in Jurkat TCR RNA amounting to a single cell's worth was reported to be detectable. Modeling gave 3 to 3.5 recovered TCR RNA copies per cell versus approximately 9 by digital PCR, implying approximately 30% capture efficiency. The naive libraries included spiked-in Jurkat TCR RNA (fewer than eleven copies' worth), and this RNA is not part of the donor repertoire.

Libraries of naive CD8 T cells were built from anywhere between roughly 17,000 and 1,100,000 sorted cells, with 10%, 30% or 50% of the purified RNA used. On a BD FACSAria II, naive CD8 T cells were FACS-sorted as CD8+CD4-CCR7+CD45RA+ and collected into RLT Plus buffer. Approximately eleven TCR copies' worth of Jurkat RNA were spiked into roughly 17,000-1,100,000 naive CD8 T cell samples to test detection sensitivity. Enrichment of CD8 T cells was done with RosetteSep CD8+ T Cell Enrichment Cocktail plus Ficoll-Paque, and ACK red cell lysis came afterward. The receptor library was made with PCR. TCRdb shows the sequencer as NextSeq 500. Bulk TCR libraries were generated as previously described, with the TCR primers listed in Table S5 used. The Qiagen AllPrep DNA/RNA kit was used to purify total RNA. Before analysis, reads from multiple sequencing runs of the same library were pooled. The authors' analysis ran thus. Reads were retained only if an exact TCR constant sequence was present, and the retained reads were trimmed to 150 nt and grouped according to their 12-nt molecular barcodes. Reads inside each barcode group were sub-clustered using a 15% Levenshtein threshold, and a quality-weighted consensus sequence was constructed for each RNA molecule. Non-functional sequences were excluded, and lower-count sequences lying one edit away from another sequence were also excluded. Based on fitting two negative binomial distributions, any barcode sub-cluster with under 20% of the maximum read count was discarded. TCRdb passed the public sequencing reads through fastp at Q25 and MiXCR, retaining productive beta sequences. All rows with the same CDR3 protein become a single entry with the most common DNA and genes. The V and J calls here are based on TCRdb, not the publication. Here the sample has around 320,000 distinct CDR3 sequences; roughly a quarter occur a single time. Clones ranked in the top ten supply 0.74% of the sample.

A word on this clonotype: Its cognate antigen has yet to be identified. Base quality data are lacking; no much larger clone is found one base away.

The receptor was isolated from a human donor in good health. Some libraries in this study had Jurkat cell RNA spiked in. Input material: naive CD8+ T cells from blood, with Jurkat cell RNA spiked in. The cell subset or site label, read with the paper, signifies: FACS-sorted CD8+CD4-CCR7+CD45RA+ naive T cells.

Here the CDR3 is given as CSARDIELAGGTDTQYF. The DNA sequence is TGCAGTGCTAGAGATATTGAACTAGCGGGAGGCACAGATACGCAGTATTTT. Here the chain combines TRBV20-1 and TRBJ2-3; 11 bases in between match TRBD2. The germline V gene (reference sequence) provides CDR1 DFQATT and CDR2 SNEGSKA. The CDR3 covers 17 residues, taking in both the cysteine and the phenylalanine. Kept here is only the CDR3 DNA, which spans 51 bases and is read in frame from base 1. Ends trimmed: V by 0 bases, J by 1 base; bases unmatched to a gene: 6.